A single T cell receptor beta chain is shown here with its context. What it binds is not known. These data are taken from a study of T cells in Graves' hyperthyroidism and ophthalmopathy. Study findings and constraints: Ophthalmopathy got predicted by the model a median around 6.8 months before its onset. Stable hyperthyroidism and ophthalmopathy were separated using 13 V-J signatures. Clonotypes that were expanded in thyroid above 0.001 mostly appeared in blood too.

Germline CDR1 reads SEHNR; CDR2 reads FQNEAQ (reference sequence). The CDR3 is made up of 15 amino acids. The V end lost 3 bases, the J end lost 6 bases, and 18 bases lay between the germline ends. Patients were excluded for uncontrolled infection, other autoimmune disease, pregnancy or lactation. The TCR beta CDR3 regions underwent amplification using RNA transcripts as the source. In the first-round RT-PCR of the TCR CDR3, the HTBI primer set was used. TCRdb itself ran the multiplex PCR reads through MiXCR, one entry per CDR3 protein. The sample includes 500,000 to 600,000 distinct CDR3 sequences, roughly 45% seen only once; the top ten take around 47%.

Sequenced input: peripheral blood or thyroid tissue (not recorded which). The rearrangement links TRBV7-9 to TRBJ2-7, with unresolved D. This TCR was sampled from an adult woman with Graves' disease, either hyperthyroidism or ophthalmopathy (not recorded which). The CDR3 DNA reads TGTGCCAGCAGCTTGAGGCAGTGGCAGGTCGGCGAGCAGTACTTC. This translates into CASSLRQWQVGEQYF.